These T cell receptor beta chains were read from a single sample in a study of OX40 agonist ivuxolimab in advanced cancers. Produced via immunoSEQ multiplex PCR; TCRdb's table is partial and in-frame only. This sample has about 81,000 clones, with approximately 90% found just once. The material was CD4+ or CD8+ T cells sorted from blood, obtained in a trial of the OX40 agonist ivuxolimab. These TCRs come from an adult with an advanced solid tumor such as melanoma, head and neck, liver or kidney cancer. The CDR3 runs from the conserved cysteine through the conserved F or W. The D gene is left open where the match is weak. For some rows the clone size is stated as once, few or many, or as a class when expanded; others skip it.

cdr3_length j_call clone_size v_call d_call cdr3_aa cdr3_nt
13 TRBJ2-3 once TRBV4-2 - CASSRESIDTQYF TGTGCCAGCAGCCGAGAGTCAATAGATACGCAGTATTTT
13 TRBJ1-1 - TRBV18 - CASSQGRDTEAFF TGTGCCAGCTCACAGGGCAGGGACACTGAAGCTTTCTTT
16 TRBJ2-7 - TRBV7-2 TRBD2 CASSLEGLAGVYEQYF TGTGCCAGCAGCCTGGAGGGGCTAGCGGGGGTCTACGAGCAGTACTTC
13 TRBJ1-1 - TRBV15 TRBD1 CATSRDGQVEAFF TGTGCCACCAGCAGAGATGGACAGGTTGAAGCTTTCTTT
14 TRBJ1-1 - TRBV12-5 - CASGPDEGRTEAFF TGTGCTAGTGGTCCCGACGAGGGGCGGACTGAAGCTTTCTTT
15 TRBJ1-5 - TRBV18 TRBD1 CASSPGQGASQPQHF TGTGCCAGCTCCCCCGGGCAGGGGGCTAGTCAGCCCCAGCATTTT
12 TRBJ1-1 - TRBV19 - CASSTTPREAFF TGTGCCAGTAGTACTACGCCCCGCGAAGCTTTCTTT
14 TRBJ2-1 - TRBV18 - CASSPRTDNNEQFF TGTGCCAGCTCACCTCGGACAGACAACAATGAGCAGTTCTTC
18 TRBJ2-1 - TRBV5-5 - CASSQWSRTFETYNEQFF TGTGCCAGCAGCCAATGGTCGAGGACGTTCGAAACCTACAATGAGCAGTTCTTC
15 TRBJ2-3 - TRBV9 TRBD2 CASSPGTSSTDTQYF TGTGCCAGCAGCCCCGGGACTAGTAGCACAGATACGCAGTATTTT
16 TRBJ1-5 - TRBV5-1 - CASSLEGHVMGQPQHF TGCGCCAGCAGCCTGGAGGGACATGTGATGGGTCAGCCCCAGCATTTT
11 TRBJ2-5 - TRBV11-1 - CASSQTETQYF TGTGCCAGCAGCCAAACGGAGACCCAGTACTTC
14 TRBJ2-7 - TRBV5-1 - CASSGDRRSYEQYF TGCGCCAGCAGCGGCGACAGGCGCTCCTACGAGCAGTACTTC
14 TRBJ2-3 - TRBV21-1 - CASSTVTSLRTQYF TGTGCCAGCAGCACCGTAACTAGCCTACGCACGCAGTATTTT
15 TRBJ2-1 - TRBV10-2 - CASSGLVGGPNEQFF TGCGCCAGCAGTGGACTAGTGGGGGGGCCTAATGAGCAGTTCTTC
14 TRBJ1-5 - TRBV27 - CASSPRQADQPQHF TGTGCCAGCAGTCCACGACAGGCGGACCAGCCCCAGCATTTT
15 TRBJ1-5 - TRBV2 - CASSLGAGAGQPQHF TGTGCCAGCAGCCTAGGGGCGGGGGCCGGTCAGCCCCAGCATTTT
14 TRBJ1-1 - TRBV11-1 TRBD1 CASSFGQGHTEAFF TGTGCCAGCAGCTTTGGACAGGGACACACTGAAGCTTTCTTT
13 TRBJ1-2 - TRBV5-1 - CASSPWSGDGYTF TGCGCCAGCAGCCCCTGGTCAGGGGATGGCTACACCTTC
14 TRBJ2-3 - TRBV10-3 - CATRGGAQGDTQYF TGTGCCACCCGCGGTGGGGCCCAGGGAGATACGCAGTATTTT
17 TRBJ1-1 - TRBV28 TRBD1 CASRPLWDRVTNTEAFF TGTGCCAGCAGGCCCCTGTGGGACAGAGTGACGAACACTGAAGCTTTCTTT